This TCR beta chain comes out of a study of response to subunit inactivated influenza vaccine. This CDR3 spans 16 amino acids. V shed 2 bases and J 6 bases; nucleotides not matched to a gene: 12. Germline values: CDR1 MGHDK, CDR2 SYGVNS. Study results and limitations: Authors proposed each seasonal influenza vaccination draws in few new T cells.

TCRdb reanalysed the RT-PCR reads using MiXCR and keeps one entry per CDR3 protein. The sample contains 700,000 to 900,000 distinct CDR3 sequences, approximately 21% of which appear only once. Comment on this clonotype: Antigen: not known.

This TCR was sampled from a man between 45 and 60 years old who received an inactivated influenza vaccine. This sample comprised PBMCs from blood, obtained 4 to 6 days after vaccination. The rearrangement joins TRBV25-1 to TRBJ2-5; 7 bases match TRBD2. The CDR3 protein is CASSEAPWQGGKTQYF. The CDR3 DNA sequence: TGTGCCAGCAGTGAAGCCCCATGGCAGGGAGGGAAGACCCAGTACTTC.